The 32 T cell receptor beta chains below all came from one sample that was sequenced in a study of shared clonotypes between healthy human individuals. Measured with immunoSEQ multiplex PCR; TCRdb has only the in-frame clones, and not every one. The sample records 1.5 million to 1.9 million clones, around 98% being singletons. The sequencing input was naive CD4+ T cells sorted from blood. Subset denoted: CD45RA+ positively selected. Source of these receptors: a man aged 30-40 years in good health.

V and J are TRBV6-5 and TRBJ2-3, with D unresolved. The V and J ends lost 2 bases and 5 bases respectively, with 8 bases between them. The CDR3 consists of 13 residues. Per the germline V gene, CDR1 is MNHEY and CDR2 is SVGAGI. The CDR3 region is CASSYGVKDTQYF. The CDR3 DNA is TGTGCCAGCAGTTACGGGGTCAAAGATACGCAGTATTTT.

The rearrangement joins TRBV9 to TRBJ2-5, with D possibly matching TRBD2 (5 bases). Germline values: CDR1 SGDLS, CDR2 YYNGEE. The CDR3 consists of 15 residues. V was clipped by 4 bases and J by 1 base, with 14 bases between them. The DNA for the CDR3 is TGTGCCAGCAGCTCGGTGGGGAGCTCCCAAGAGACCCAGTACTTC. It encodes CASSSVGSSQETQYF.

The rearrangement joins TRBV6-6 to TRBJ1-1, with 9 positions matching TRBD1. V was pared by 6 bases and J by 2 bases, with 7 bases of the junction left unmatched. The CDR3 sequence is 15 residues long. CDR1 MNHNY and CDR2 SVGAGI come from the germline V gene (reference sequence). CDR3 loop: CASRPPGQGNTEAFF. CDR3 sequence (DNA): TGTGCCAGCAGACCCCCGGGACAGGGAAACACTGAAGCTTTCTTT.

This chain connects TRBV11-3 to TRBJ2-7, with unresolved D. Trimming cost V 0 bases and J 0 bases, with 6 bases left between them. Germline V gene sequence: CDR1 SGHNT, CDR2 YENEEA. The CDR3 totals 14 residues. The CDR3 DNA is TGTGCCAGCAGCTTAGATCCTTACTCCTACGAGCAGTACTTC. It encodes CASSLDPYSYEQYF.

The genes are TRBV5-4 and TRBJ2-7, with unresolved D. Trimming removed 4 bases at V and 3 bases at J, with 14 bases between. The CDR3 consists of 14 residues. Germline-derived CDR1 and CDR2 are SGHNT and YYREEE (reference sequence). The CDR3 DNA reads TGTGCCAGCAGCAGGGTTGGCACACTCTACGAGCAGTACTTC. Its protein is CASSRVGTLYEQYF.

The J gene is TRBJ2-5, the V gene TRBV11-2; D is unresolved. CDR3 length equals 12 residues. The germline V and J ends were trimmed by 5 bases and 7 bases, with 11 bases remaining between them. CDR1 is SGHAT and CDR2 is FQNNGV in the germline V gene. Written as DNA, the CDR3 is TGTGCCAGCAGCATACTTCGAGGGACCCAGTACTTC. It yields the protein CASSILRGTQYF.

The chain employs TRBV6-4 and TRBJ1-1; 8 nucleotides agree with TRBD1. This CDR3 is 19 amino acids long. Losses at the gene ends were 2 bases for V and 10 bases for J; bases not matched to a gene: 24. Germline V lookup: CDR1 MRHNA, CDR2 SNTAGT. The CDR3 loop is CASSDPPPSRGPEIGVAFF. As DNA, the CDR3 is TGTGCCAGCAGTGACCCCCCTCCGAGCAGGGGGCCGGAGATAGGTGTAGCTTTCTTT.

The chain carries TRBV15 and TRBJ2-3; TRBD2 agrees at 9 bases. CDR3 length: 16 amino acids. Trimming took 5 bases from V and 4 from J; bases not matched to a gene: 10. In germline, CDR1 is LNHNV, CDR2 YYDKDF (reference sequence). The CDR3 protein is CATSDPREGLADTQYF. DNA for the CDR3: TGTGCCACCAGCGACCCGCGGGAGGGCCTGGCAGATACGCAGTATTTT.

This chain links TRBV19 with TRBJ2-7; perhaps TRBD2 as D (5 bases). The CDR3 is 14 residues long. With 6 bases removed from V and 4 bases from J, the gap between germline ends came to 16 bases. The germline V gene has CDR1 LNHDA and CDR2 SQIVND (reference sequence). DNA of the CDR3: TGTGCCAGTAGACCAGGAGGCTTAGCGTACGAGCAGTACTTC. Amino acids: CASRPGGLAYEQYF.

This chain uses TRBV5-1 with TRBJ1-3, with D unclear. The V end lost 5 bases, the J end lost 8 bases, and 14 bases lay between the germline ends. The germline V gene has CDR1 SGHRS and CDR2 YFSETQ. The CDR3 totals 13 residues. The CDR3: CASRGGPGDTIYF. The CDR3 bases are TGCGCCAGCAGAGGCGGACCCGGCGACACCATATATTTT.

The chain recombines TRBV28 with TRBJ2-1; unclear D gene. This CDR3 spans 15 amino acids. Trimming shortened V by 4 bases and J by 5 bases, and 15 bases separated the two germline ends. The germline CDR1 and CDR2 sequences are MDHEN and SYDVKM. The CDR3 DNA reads TGTGCCAGCAGTTCCCGCACTGGGAACCACAATGAGCAGTTCTTC. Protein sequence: CASSSRTGNHNEQFF.

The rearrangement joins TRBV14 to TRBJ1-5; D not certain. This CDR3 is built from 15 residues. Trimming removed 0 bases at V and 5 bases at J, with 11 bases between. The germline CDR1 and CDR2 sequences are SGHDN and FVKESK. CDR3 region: CASSQDLDDDQPQHF. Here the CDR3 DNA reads TGTGCCAGCAGCCAAGATCTGGACGACGATCAGCCCCAGCATTTT.

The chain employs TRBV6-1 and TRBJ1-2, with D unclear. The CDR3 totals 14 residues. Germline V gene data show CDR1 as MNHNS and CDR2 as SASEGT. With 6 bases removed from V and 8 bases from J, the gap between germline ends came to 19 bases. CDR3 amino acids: CASRERHPLTGYTF. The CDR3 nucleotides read TGTGCCAGCAGAGAAAGGCACCCTCTGACCGGCTACACCTTC.

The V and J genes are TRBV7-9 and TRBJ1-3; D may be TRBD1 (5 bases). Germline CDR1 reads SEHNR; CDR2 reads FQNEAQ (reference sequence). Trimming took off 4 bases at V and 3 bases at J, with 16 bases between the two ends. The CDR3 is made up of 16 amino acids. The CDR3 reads CASSSSNSGVGNTIYF. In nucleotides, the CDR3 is TGTGCCAGCAGCTCAAGTAACTCGGGGGTTGGAAACACCATATATTTT.

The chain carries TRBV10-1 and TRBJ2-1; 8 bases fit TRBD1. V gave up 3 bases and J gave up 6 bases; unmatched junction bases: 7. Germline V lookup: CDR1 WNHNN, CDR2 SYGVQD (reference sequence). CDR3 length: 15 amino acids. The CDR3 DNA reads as TGCGCCAGCAGTGATCAGGGGGCCGGCTTCAATGAGCAGTTCTTC. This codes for CASSDQGAGFNEQFF.

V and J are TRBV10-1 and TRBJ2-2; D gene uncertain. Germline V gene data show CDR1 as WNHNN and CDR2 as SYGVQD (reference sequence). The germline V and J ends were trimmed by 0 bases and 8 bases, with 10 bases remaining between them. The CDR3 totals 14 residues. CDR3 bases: TGCGCCAGCAGTGAGTCGTGGTTGCAGGGGGAGCTGTTTTTT. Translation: CASSESWLQGELFF.

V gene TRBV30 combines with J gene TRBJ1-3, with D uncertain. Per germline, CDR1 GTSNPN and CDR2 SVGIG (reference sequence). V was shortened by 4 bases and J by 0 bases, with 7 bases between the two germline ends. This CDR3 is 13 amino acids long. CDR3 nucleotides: TGTGCCTGGACACTCTCCTCTGGAAACACCATATATTTT. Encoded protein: CAWTLSSGNTIYF. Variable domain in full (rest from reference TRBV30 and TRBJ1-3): SQTIHQWPATLVQPVGSPLSLECTVEGTSNPNLYWYRQAAGRGLQLLFYSVGIGQISSEVPQNLSASRPQDRQFILSSKKLLLSDSGFYLCAWTLSSGNTIYFGEGSWLTVV.

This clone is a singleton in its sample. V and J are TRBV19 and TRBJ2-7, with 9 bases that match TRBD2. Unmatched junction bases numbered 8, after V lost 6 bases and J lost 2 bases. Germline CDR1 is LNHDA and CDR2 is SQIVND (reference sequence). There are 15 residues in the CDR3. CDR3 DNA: TGTGCCAGTAGGGCTGCGGGAGGGCCCCCCTACGAGCAGTACTTC. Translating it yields CASRAAGGPPYEQYF.

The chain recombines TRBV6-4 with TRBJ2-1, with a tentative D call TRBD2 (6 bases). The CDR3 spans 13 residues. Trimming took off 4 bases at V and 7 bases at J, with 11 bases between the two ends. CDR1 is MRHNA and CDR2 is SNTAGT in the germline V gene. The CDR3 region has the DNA TGTGCCAGCAGTGTCGGGAGTGCGAATGAGCAGTTCTTC. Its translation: CASSVGSANEQFF.

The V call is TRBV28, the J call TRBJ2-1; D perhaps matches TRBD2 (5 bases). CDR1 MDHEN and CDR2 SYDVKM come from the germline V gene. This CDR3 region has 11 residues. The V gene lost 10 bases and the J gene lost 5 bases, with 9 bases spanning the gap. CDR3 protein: CAISGHNEQFF. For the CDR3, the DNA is TGTGCCATAAGCGGTCACAATGAGCAGTTCTTC.

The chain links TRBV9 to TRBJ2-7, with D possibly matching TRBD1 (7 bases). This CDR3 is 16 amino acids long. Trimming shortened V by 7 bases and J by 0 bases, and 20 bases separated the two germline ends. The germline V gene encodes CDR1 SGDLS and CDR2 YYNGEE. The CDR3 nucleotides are TGTGCCAGCCCCGCCGCCAGGGGGGACCTCTCCTACGAGCAGTACTTC. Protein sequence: CASPAARGDLSYEQYF.

The CDR3 loop is CAWSQAGETQYF. As DNA, the CDR3 is TGTGCCTGGAGCCAGGCAGGCGAGACCCAGTACTTC. V is TRBV30 and J is TRBJ2-5; D not certain. V lost 3 bases, J lost 5 bases, and 10 bases lay in between. Germline CDR1 GTSNPN, CDR2 SVGIG (reference sequence). This CDR3 region has 12 residues.

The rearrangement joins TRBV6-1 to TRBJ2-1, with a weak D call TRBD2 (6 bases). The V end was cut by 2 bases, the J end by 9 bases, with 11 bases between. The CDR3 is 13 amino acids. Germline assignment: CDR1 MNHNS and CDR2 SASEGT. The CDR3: CASSETWGVEQFF. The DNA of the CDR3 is TGTGCCAGCAGTGAAACGTGGGGGGTTGAGCAGTTCTTC.

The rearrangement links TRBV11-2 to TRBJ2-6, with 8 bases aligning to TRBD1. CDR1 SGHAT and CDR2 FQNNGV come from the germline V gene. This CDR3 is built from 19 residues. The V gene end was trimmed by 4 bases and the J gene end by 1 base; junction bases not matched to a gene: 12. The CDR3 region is CASSSSRDRQPSGANVLTF. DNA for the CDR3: TGTGCCAGCAGCTCGAGCCGGGACAGGCAACCATCTGGGGCCAACGTCCTGACTTTC.

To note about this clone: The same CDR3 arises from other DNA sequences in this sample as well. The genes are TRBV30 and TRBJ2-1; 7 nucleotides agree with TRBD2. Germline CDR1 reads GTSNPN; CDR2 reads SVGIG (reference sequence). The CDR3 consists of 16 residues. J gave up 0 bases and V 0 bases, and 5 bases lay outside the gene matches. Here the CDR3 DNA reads TGTGCCTGGAGTGTACGCGGCGGGAGCTCCTACAATGAGCAGTTCTTC. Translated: CAWSVRGGSSYNEQFF.

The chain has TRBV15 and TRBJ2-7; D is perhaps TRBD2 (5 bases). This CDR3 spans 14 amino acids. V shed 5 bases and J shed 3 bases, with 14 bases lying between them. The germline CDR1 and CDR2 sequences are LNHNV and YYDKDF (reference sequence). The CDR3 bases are TGTGCCACCAGCTCCGGGATCCTCTTCTACGAGCAGTACTTC. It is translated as CATSSGILFYEQYF.

The CDR3 DNA reads TGTGCCAGCAGGGAGCAACAGGGGGTGAGGACTGAAGCTTTCTTT. Encoded protein: CASREQQGVRTEAFF. V gene TRBV6-5 combines with J gene TRBJ1-1, with TRBD1 matching 8 bases. The CDR3 length is 15 residues. Unmatched junction bases numbered 11, after V lost 6 bases and J lost 5 bases. Germline V lookup: CDR1 MNHEY, CDR2 SVGAGI.

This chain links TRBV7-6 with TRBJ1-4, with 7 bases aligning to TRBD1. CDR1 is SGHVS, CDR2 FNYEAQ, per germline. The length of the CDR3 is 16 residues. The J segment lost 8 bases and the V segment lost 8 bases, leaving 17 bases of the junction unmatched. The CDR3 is CASRRTGYLPQEKLFF. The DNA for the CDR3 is TGTGCCAGCCGTCGGACAGGCTACCTTCCCCAAGAAAAACTGTTTTTT.

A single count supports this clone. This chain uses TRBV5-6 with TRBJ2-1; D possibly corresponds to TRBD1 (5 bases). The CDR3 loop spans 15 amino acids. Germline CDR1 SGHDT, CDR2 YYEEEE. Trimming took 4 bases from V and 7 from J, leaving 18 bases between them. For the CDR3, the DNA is TGTGCCAGCAGCACCCGACAGCGTCTGCAAAATGAGCAGTTCTTC. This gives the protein CASSTRQRLQNEQFF.

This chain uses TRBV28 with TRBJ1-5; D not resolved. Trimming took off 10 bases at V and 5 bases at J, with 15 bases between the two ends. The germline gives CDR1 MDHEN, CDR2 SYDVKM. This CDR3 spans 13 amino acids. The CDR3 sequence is CATARTPHQPQHF. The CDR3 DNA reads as TGTGCCACTGCGAGGACCCCCCATCAGCCCCAGCATTTT.

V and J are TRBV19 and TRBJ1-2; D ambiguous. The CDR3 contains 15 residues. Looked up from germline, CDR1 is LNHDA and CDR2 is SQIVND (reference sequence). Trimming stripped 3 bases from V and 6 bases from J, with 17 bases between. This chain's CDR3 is CASSIEGGELHGYTF. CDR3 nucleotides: TGTGCCAGTAGTATCGAGGGCGGGGAACTTCATGGCTACACCTTC.

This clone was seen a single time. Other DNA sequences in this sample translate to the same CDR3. CDR3 amino acids: CASSLGGEQFF. CDR3 DNA sequence: TGTGCCAGCAGCTTAGGCGGTGAGCAGTTCTTC. The chain has TRBV7-9 and TRBJ2-1; no clear D. Germline V CDR1 and CDR2: SEHNR, FQNEAQ (reference sequence). Deletions cut 1 base from V and 9 bases from J, with 4 bases between. The CDR3 has 11 residues.